This passage covers 8 T cell receptor beta chains from one sample sequenced in a study of CD4 T cells in relation to SARS-CoV-2 and coronaviruses. Before the COVID-19 pandemic, during about 2011-2019, CD4+ T cells were taken from unexposed donors. CD4+ T cells were isolated from the cells after nine to eleven days of culture. Their target antigens are unknown. The data were produced by immunoSEQ multiplex PCR, yet TCRdb's version contains in-frame clones alone and is incomplete. There are about 20,000 clones in the sample; about 80% occur only once, and about 17% lies in the top ten. The sample taken for sequencing was CD4+ T cells from PBMCs, cultured in vitro. The receptors were gathered from a human donor in good health.

V usage is TRBV30 and J usage is TRBJ2-1; TRBD2 aligns across 8 bases. Germline V gives CDR1 GTSNPN, CDR2 SVGIG (reference sequence). The CDR3 is 15 amino acids. Trimming took 1 base from V and 4 from J; bases not matched to a gene: 6. The CDR3 DNA is TGTGCCTGGAGTGGGGTAGCGGGAAATTACAATGAGCAGTTCTTC. It specifies CAWSGVAGNYNEQFF.

In this sample, this clone turned up a few times. The chain carries TRBV3-1 (or the pseudogene TRBV3-2) and TRBJ2-3; 7 bases fit TRBD2. V gave up 1 base and J gave up 2 bases; unmatched junction bases: 12. Per the germline V gene, CDR1 is LGHDT and CDR2 is YNNKEL (reference sequence). The CDR3 is 18 amino acids. The CDR3 DNA follows: TGTGCCAGCAGCCAAGGGTTCGGGGAGGGGCCAGACACAGATACGCAGTATTTT. Translating it yields CASSQGFGEGPDTDTQYF.

The table lists this clone with a count of one. V is TRBV5-1 and J is TRBJ2-1; D unresolved. The CDR3 is made up of 11 amino acids. Trimming removed 2 bases from V and 6 bases from J, with 3 bases in between. Germline lookup yields CDR1 SGHRS and CDR2 YFSETQ. As DNA, the CDR3 is TGCGCCAGCAGCTTACGCAATGAGCAGTTCTTC. Its translation is CASSLRNEQFF.

This sequence joins TRBV6-6 and TRBJ2-3; D possibly corresponds to TRBD1 (6 bases). The CDR3 extends over 15 amino acids. The V and J ends lost 5 bases and 2 bases respectively, with 14 bases between them. CDR1 MNHNY and CDR2 SVGAGI come from the germline V gene (reference sequence). The CDR3 DNA is TGTGCCAGCAGTAGCTATCGGACAGACACAGATACGCAGTATTTT. Translated: CASSSYRTDTDTQYF.

V gene TRBV7-9 combines with J gene TRBJ1-1, with D unresolved. CDR1 SEHNR and CDR2 FQNEAQ come from the germline V gene (reference sequence). The CDR3 extends over 14 amino acids. Trimming took off 1 base at V and 5 bases at J, with 11 bases between the two ends. As DNA, the CDR3 is TGTGCCAGCAGCTTAGGGGCGGTCGGGACTGAAGCTTTCTTT. Amino acids: CASSLGAVGTEAFF.

The V call is TRBV15, the J call TRBJ2-3, with D possibly being TRBD2 (6 bases). V lost 0 bases, J lost 4 bases, and 17 bases lay in between. The CDR3 loop spans 17 amino acids. The germline gives CDR1 LNHNV, CDR2 YYDKDF (reference sequence). The CDR3 DNA follows: TGTGCCACCAGCAGAGATATCGGCGCGCAGCGGGCAGATACGCAGTATTTT. Translated: CATSRDIGAQRADTQYF.

With regard to this clone: The same CDR3 is also encoded by other DNA sequences in this sample. The chain joins TRBV5-1 to TRBJ1-1; weak D call: TRBD1 (6 bases). Germline V gene lookup returns CDR1 SGHRS and CDR2 YFSETQ. The CDR3 length is 15 residues. Trimming removed 4 bases at V and 0 bases at J, with 13 bases between. CDR3 DNA sequence: TGCGCCAGCAGCCTTGCCGGGACAATGAACACTGAAGCTTTCTTT. It yields the protein CASSLAGTMNTEAFF.

The chain joins TRBV6-5 to TRBJ1-2; D uncertain. Trimming left V 5 bases short and J 1 base short, with 14 bases between. The germline CDR1 and CDR2 sequences are MNHEY and SVGAGI. CDR3 length: 15 residues. Written as DNA, the CDR3 is TGTGCCAGCAGTCCCGATGGGCTACATAACTATGGCTACACCTTC. Its protein product is CASSPDGLHNYGYTF.